The clone carrying this T cell receptor (beta chain) was detected only once. The antigen is unknown. Other DNA sequences from this sample encode an identical CDR3 as well. CD45RO-negative cells were positively selected for CCR7, leaving out terminally differentiated effector memory CD45RA+ cells. Genomic DNA per cell subset filled all wells of several immunoSEQ plates. Libraries were prepared by immunoSEQ multiplex PCR; TCRdb keeps only in-frame clonotypes and omits some of them. The data show millions of clones, 85% to 95% seen once. CDR3 size: 14 residues. Germline CDR1 SGHRS, CDR2 YFSETQ. The trim removed 0 bases at V and 2 bases at J, leaving 2 bases unmatched. These data originate in a study of shared clonotypes between healthy human individuals. Background on the study: CD8 memory received one plate per donor, CD8 naive two, CD4 memory three and CD4 naive three.

Whole-study results and caveats: With a few donors compared, around 5% of naive CD4 clonotypes were shared.

Material: naive CD8+ T cells sorted from blood. The chain has TRBV5-1 and TRBJ2-7; TRBD1 agrees at 7 bases. This clonotype originated in a man aged 18 to 29 in good health. CDR3: CASSLGDSTYEQYF. For the CDR3, the DNA is TGCGCCAGCAGCTTGGGGGACAGCACCTACGAGCAGTACTTC.